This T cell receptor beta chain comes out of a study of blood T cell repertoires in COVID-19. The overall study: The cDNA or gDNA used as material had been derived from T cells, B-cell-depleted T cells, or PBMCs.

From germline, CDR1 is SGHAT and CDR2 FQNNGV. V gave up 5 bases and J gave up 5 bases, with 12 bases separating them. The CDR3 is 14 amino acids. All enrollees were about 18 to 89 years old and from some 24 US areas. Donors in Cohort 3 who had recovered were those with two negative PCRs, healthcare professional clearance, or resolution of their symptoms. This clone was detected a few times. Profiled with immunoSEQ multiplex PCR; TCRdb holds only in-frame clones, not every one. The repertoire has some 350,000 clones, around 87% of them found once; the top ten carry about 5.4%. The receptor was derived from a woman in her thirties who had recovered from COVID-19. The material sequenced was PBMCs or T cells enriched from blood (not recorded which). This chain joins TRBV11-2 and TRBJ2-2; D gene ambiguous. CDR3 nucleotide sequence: TGTGCCAGCAGCCGATTGGAGTTAACCGGGGAGCTGTTTTTT. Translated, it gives CASSRLELTGELFF.